Listed below are T cell receptor beta chains from one sample, sequenced in a study of T-cell reconstitution after alpha-beta-depleted transplantation in children. TCRdb re-called the PCR reads with MiXCR, one entry per CDR3 protein. The table lists fewer than 450,000 distinct CDR3 sequences, 15% to 20% of them singletons. The sequences come from PBMCs, mostly from graft donor cells, collected 360 days after TCRalphabeta/CD19-depleted stem cell transplant. Receptor source: a male patient between 2 and 9 years old who had a stem cell transplant for acute lymphoblastic leukemia, so the T cells may come from the graft donor. Each CDR3 is given with its conserved first and last residue. The D gene is left open where the match is weak. Expanded clones get a size class; other rows say once, few or many, or leave the size out.

v_call: TRBV30; d_call: -; clone_size: few; j_call: TRBJ1-1; cdr3_aa: CAWSVGTKNTEAFF; cdr3_nt: TGTGCCTGGAGTGTCGGGACCAAGAACACTGAAGCTTTCTTT
v_call: TRBV4-1; d_call: -; clone_size: -; j_call: TRBJ2-5; cdr3_aa: CASSPDYRLGRETQYF; cdr3_nt: TGCGCCAGCAGCCCAGACTACAGGTTGGGTAGGGAGACCCAGTACTTC
v_call: TRBV27; d_call: -; clone_size: -; j_call: TRBJ2-2; cdr3_aa: CASSLSGSVVGTGELFF; cdr3_nt: TGTGCCAGCAGTTTATCGGGTAGCGTGGTGGGTACCGGGGAGCTGTTTTTT
v_call: TRBV30; d_call: -; clone_size: -; j_call: TRBJ2-7; cdr3_aa: CAWNQGSSYEQYF; cdr3_nt: TGTGCCTGGAACCAGGGGAGTTCCTACGAGCAGTACTTC
v_call: TRBV4-2; d_call: -; clone_size: -; j_call: TRBJ1-1; cdr3_aa: CASSQDPGTRGSEAFF; cdr3_nt: TGTGCCAGCAGCCAAGATCCAGGGACCCGGGGGTCTGAAGCTTTCTTT
v_call: TRBV6-5; d_call: -; clone_size: few; j_call: TRBJ1-2; cdr3_aa: CATKGGGPDSYGYTF; cdr3_nt: TGTGCCACCAAGGGGGGGGGGCCGGATAGCTATGGCTACACCTTC
v_call: TRBV5-1; d_call: TRBD2; clone_size: -; j_call: TRBJ2-5; cdr3_aa: CASSLAPSGKQETQYF; cdr3_nt: TGCGCCAGCAGCTTGGCCCCTAGCGGGAAACAAGAGACCCAGTACTTC
v_call: TRBV28; d_call: -; clone_size: -; j_call: TRBJ2-5; cdr3_aa: CASSLDPKGQETQYF; cdr3_nt: TGTGCCAGCAGTTTGGACCCGAAGGGGCAAGAGACCCAGTACTTC
v_call: TRBV18; d_call: -; clone_size: few; j_call: TRBJ2-7; cdr3_aa: CASFRGAGEEQYF; cdr3_nt: TGTGCCAGCTTTAGGGGGGCAGGGGAAGAGCAGTACTTC
v_call: TRBV12-3/TRBV12-4; d_call: TRBD2; clone_size: -; j_call: TRBJ2-2; cdr3_aa: CASRRTSGGGNTGELFF; cdr3_nt: TGTGCCAGCAGACGTACTAGCGGGGGAGGGAACACCGGGGAGCTGTTTTTT
v_call: TRBV6-2/TRBV6-3; d_call: TRBD2; clone_size: -; j_call: TRBJ2-3; cdr3_aa: CASSYSAGTSGRTDTQYF; cdr3_nt: TGTGCCAGCAGTTACTCGGCCGGGACTAGCGGTCGCACAGATACGCAGTATTTT
v_call: TRBV10-3; d_call: TRBD2; clone_size: -; j_call: TRBJ2-1; cdr3_aa: CAIRNGTNYNEQFF; cdr3_nt: TGTGCCATCAGGAACGGGACTAACTACAATGAGCAGTTCTTC
v_call: TRBV28; d_call: -; clone_size: many; j_call: TRBJ1-1; cdr3_aa: CASSLGGIGTEAFF; cdr3_nt: TGTGCCAGCAGTTTAGGTGGGATCGGGACTGAAGCTTTCTTT
v_call: TRBV29-1; d_call: TRBD2; clone_size: once; j_call: TRBJ2-3; cdr3_aa: CSVAYPRGGGTDTQYF; cdr3_nt: TGCAGCGTGGCATACCCCAGGGGCGGGGGGACAGATACGCAGTATTTT
v_call: TRBV28; d_call: TRBD1; clone_size: few; j_call: TRBJ1-5; cdr3_aa: CASKGTAFHSNQPQHF; cdr3_nt: TGTGCCAGCAAAGGGACAGCCTTTCATAGCAATCAGCCCCAGCATTTT
v_call: TRBV28; d_call: -; clone_size: -; j_call: TRBJ2-6; cdr3_aa: CASSSHSSGANVLTF; cdr3_nt: TGTGCCAGCAGTTCACACAGCTCTGGGGCCAACGTCCTGACTTTC
v_call: TRBV4-2; d_call: -; clone_size: few; j_call: TRBJ2-1; cdr3_aa: CASSQQSYNEQFF; cdr3_nt: TGTGCCAGCAGCCAGCAGTCCTACAATGAGCAGTTCTTC
v_call: TRBV5-6; d_call: TRBD2; clone_size: few; j_call: TRBJ2-3; cdr3_aa: CASTPGLVTDTQYF; cdr3_nt: TGTGCCAGCACTCCGGGACTAGTGACAGATACGCAGTATTTT
v_call: TRBV6-6; d_call: -; clone_size: once; j_call: TRBJ2-5; cdr3_aa: CASLGETQYF; cdr3_nt: TGTGCCAGCCTTGGTGAGACCCAGTACTTC
v_call: TRBV2; d_call: TRBD2; clone_size: -; j_call: TRBJ2-3; cdr3_aa: CAISFPPTLAGGPTDTQYF; cdr3_nt: TGTGCCATCAGTTTCCCGCCGACTCTAGCGGGAGGGCCGACAGATACGCAGTATTTT
v_call: TRBV6-1; d_call: TRBD1; clone_size: -; j_call: TRBJ1-5; cdr3_aa: CASSRDRGGQPQHF; cdr3_nt: TGTGCCAGCAGTCGCGACAGGGGAGGACAGCCCCAGCATTTT
v_call: TRBV2; d_call: TRBD2; clone_size: -; j_call: TRBJ2-3; cdr3_aa: CASGTSGSPSTDTQYF; cdr3_nt: TGTGCCAGCGGGACTAGCGGGAGCCCTAGCACAGATACGCAGTATTTT
v_call: TRBV12-3/TRBV12-4; d_call: -; clone_size: -; j_call: TRBJ2-6; cdr3_aa: CASSFGGTGANVLTF; cdr3_nt: TGTGCCAGCAGTTTTGGGGGTACAGGGGCCAACGTCCTGACTTTC
v_call: TRBV7-2; d_call: -; clone_size: -; j_call: TRBJ2-7; cdr3_aa: CASSSSPLVYEQYF; cdr3_nt: TGTGCCAGCAGCTCAAGCCCTCTAGTCTACGAGCAGTACTTC
v_call: TRBV20-1; d_call: TRBD2; clone_size: -; j_call: TRBJ2-7; cdr3_aa: CSARELAGISYEQYF; cdr3_nt: TGCAGTGCTAGGGAACTAGCGGGGATCTCCTACGAGCAGTACTTC
v_call: TRBV25-1; d_call: -; clone_size: -; j_call: TRBJ1-2; cdr3_aa: CASSESAQEYGYTF; cdr3_nt: TGTGCCAGCAGTGAATCGGCGCAGGAGTATGGCTACACCTTC
v_call: TRBV12-3/TRBV12-4; d_call: -; clone_size: -; j_call: TRBJ2-3; cdr3_aa: CASRFSADLTDTQYF; cdr3_nt: TGTGCCAGCAGATTTTCGGCGGATTTGACAGATACGCAGTATTTT
v_call: TRBV7-6; d_call: TRBD2; clone_size: -; j_call: TRBJ2-1; cdr3_aa: CASSLSGLAGDEQFF; cdr3_nt: TGTGCCAGCAGCTTATCGGGACTAGCGGGAGATGAGCAGTTCTTC
v_call: TRBV12-3/TRBV12-4; d_call: TRBD1; clone_size: -; j_call: TRBJ1-1; cdr3_aa: CASSLQGRDTEAFF; cdr3_nt: TGTGCCAGCAGCCTACAGGGGCGGGACACTGAAGCTTTCTTT
v_call: TRBV6-2/TRBV6-3; d_call: -; clone_size: many; j_call: TRBJ2-1; cdr3_aa: CASREAYNEQFF; cdr3_nt: TGTGCCAGCAGGGAGGCCTACAATGAGCAGTTCTTC
v_call: TRBV6-1; d_call: -; clone_size: many; j_call: TRBJ2-3; cdr3_aa: CASSLRDSTDTQYF; cdr3_nt: TGTGCCAGCAGTCTCCGGGACAGCACAGATACGCAGTATTTT
v_call: TRBV7-9; d_call: -; clone_size: many; j_call: TRBJ2-1; cdr3_aa: CASSLGWEQFF; cdr3_nt: TGTGCCAGCAGCTTGGGGTGGGAGCAGTTCTTC
v_call: TRBV5-1; d_call: -; clone_size: -; j_call: TRBJ2-3; cdr3_aa: CASSLERTRTDTQYF; cdr3_nt: TGCGCCAGCAGCTTGGAGCGGACCCGCACAGATACGCAGTATTTT
v_call: TRBV4-1; d_call: TRBD1; clone_size: many; j_call: TRBJ2-1; cdr3_aa: CASARTGGIIHEQFF; cdr3_nt: TGCGCCAGCGCAAGAACAGGGGGAATAATCCATGAGCAGTTCTTC
v_call: TRBV12-3/TRBV12-4; d_call: -; clone_size: -; j_call: TRBJ2-3; cdr3_aa: CASSLESSTDTQYF; cdr3_nt: TGTGCCAGCAGTTTAGAGTCGAGCACAGATACGCAGTATTTT
v_call: TRBV20-1; d_call: TRBD2; clone_size: many; j_call: TRBJ2-3; cdr3_aa: CSASVLAGTDTQYF; cdr3_nt: TGCAGTGCTAGTGTCCTAGCGGGGACAGATACGCAGTATTTT
v_call: TRBV5-1; d_call: TRBD2; clone_size: many; j_call: TRBJ2-5; cdr3_aa: CASSWGLAGVETQYF; cdr3_nt: TGCGCCAGCAGCTGGGGACTAGCGGGAGTAGAGACCCAGTACTTC
v_call: TRBV5-1; d_call: -; clone_size: few; j_call: TRBJ2-5; cdr3_aa: CASSLEGVEETQYF; cdr3_nt: TGCGCCAGCAGCTTGGAAGGGGTGGAGGAGACCCAGTACTTC
v_call: TRBV2; d_call: -; clone_size: few; j_call: TRBJ2-2; cdr3_aa: CASTRYDGGTGELFF; cdr3_nt: TGTGCCAGCACTCGATATGATGGGGGCACCGGGGAGCTGTTTTTT
v_call: TRBV5-1; d_call: -; clone_size: -; j_call: TRBJ2-1; cdr3_aa: CASSLVGLAEQFF; cdr3_nt: TGCGCCAGCAGCTTGGTCGGACTGGCCGAGCAGTTCTTC
v_call: TRBV12-3/TRBV12-4; d_call: TRBD2; clone_size: many; j_call: TRBJ2-6; cdr3_aa: CASKHSGRSSGANVLTF; cdr3_nt: TGTGCCAGTAAACATAGCGGGAGGAGCTCTGGGGCCAACGTCCTGACTTTC
v_call: TRBV4-3; d_call: -; clone_size: -; j_call: TRBJ2-5; cdr3_aa: CASSPTGQTYQETQYF; cdr3_nt: TGCGCCAGCAGCCCCACGGGACAAACGTACCAAGAGACCCAGTACTTC
v_call: TRBV9; d_call: -; clone_size: -; j_call: TRBJ2-2; cdr3_aa: CASSVPIHGAERTGELFF; cdr3_nt: TGTGCCAGCAGCGTTCCGATACACGGGGCCGAGCGGACCGGGGAGCTGTTTTTT